The 31 T cell receptor beta chains given below trace back to one sample, sequenced in a study of blood T cell repertoires in COVID-19. Sequenced by immunoSEQ multiplex PCR; TCRdb stores in-frame clones only, minus some. Found here are a few hundred thousand clones, approximately 90% of them singletons; the top ten hold approximately 1.8%. The specimen was PBMCs or T cells enriched from blood (not recorded which). The receptors stem from a woman between 40 and 55 years old who had recovered from COVID-19.

This clone was counted a few times. The chain employs TRBV6-2 or TRBV6-3 and TRBJ1-3; no definite D call. Germline CDR1 reads MNHEY; CDR2 reads SVGEGT. The CDR3 sequence is 14 residues long. Between the trimmed V and J ends, which lost 2 bases and 9 bases, there was a span of 14 bases. The CDR3 sequence: CASSYGRPSGTIYF. The DNA for the CDR3 is TGTGCCAGCAGTTACGGGCGCCCGAGCGGCACCATATATTTT.

The chain links TRBV27 to TRBJ1-4; D is possibly TRBD1 (5 bases). CDR1 and CDR2 (germline): MNHEY, SMNVEV (reference sequence). Trimming took off 5 bases at V and 8 bases at J, with 12 bases between the two ends. The CDR3 is 13 residues long. CDR3 region: CASSPRPGEKLFF. CDR3 DNA: TGTGCCAGCAGTCCACGGCCAGGGGAAAAACTGTTTTTT.

The chain employs TRBV7-2 and TRBJ1-1; TRBD1 agrees at 8 bases. Germline V gene sequence: CDR1 SGHTA, CDR2 FQGNSA. The CDR3 has 16 amino acids. Trimming at V came to 1 base and at J to 5 bases, leaving 9 bases not matched to a gene. The CDR3 protein is CASSLVSAGGGTEAFF. The CDR3 nucleotides read TGTGCCAGCAGCTTAGTATCGGCAGGGGGCGGGACTGAAGCTTTCTTT. Together with reference TRBV7-2 and TRBJ1-1, the CDR3 gives the full variable domain: GAGVSQSPSNKVTEKGKDVELRCDPISGHTALYWYRQSLGQGLEFLIYFQGNSAPDKSGLPSDRFSAERTGGSVSTLTIQRTQQEDSAVYLCASSLVSAGGGTEAFFGQGTRLTVV.

The chain combines TRBV11-2 with TRBJ1-1; D remains unclear. Trimming stripped 2 bases from V and 5 bases from J, with 21 bases between. This CDR3 contains 17 residues. Germline V gives CDR1 SGHAT, CDR2 FQNNGV. CDR3 residues: CASSLSFRGKDRTEAFF. The CDR3 region has the DNA TGTGCCAGCAGCTTAAGCTTTAGAGGGAAAGATCGAACTGAAGCTTTCTTT.

Worth noting for this clone: Other nucleotide sequences in the sample specify the same CDR3. The chain links TRBV12-3 or TRBV12-4 to TRBJ2-1; D remains ambiguous. V lost 3 bases, J lost 0 bases, and 3 bases lay in between. The CDR3 has 13 amino acids. CDR3 sequence reads: CASSFSSYNEQFF. DNA for the CDR3: TGTGCCAGCAGTTTCAGCTCCTACAATGAGCAGTTCTTC.

The chain has TRBV11-3 and TRBJ2-5; 9 nucleotides align to TRBD1. Germline loops: CDR1 SGHNT, CDR2 YENEEA. This CDR3 is 16 amino acids long. V lost 4 bases to trimming and J lost 3 bases; unmatched junction nucleotides: 9. CDR3: CASSSRRDRVEETQYF. DNA of the CDR3: TGTGCCAGCAGCTCCCGTAGGGACAGGGTAGAAGAGACCCAGTACTTC.

The rearrangement joins TRBV24-1 to TRBJ2-1, with D possibly TRBD2 on 5 matching bases. The V end lost 3 bases, the J end lost 6 bases, and 23 bases lay between the germline ends. The germline gives CDR1 KGHDR, CDR2 SFDVKD. The CDR3 spans 18 residues. The DNA of the CDR3 is TGTGCCACCAGTGATCCCGCCGAGGAGACGCACGCGGGCAATGAGCAGTTCTTC. Translating gives CATSDPAEETHAGNEQFF.

The genes are TRBV4-3 and TRBJ1-4, with 8 bases aligning to TRBD1. Germline-derived CDR1 and CDR2 are LGHNA and YSLEER. Trimming removed 0 bases from V and 3 bases from J; junction bases left unmatched: 6. This CDR3 spans 17 amino acids. The CDR3 sequence is CASSQETSGQANEKLFF. The CDR3 region has the DNA TGCGCCAGCAGCCAAGAAACGTCGGGACAGGCTAATGAAAAACTGTTTTTT.

V is TRBV7-2 and J is TRBJ1-5; D may be TRBD1 (6 bases). The CDR3 sequence is 14 residues long. V was trimmed by 5 bases and J by 3 bases, leaving 11 bases between them. Per the germline V gene, CDR1 is SGHTA and CDR2 is FQGNSA. CDR3 loop: CASSQDSSNQPQHF. The CDR3 nucleotides are TGTGCCAGCAGCCAGGACAGTTCCAATCAGCCCCAGCATTTT.

The chain employs TRBV5-1 and TRBJ2-7; TRBD2 matches 15 bases. The junction had 6 bases not matched to a gene; V was cut back by 3 bases and J by 5 bases. Germline V lookup: CDR1 SGHRS, CDR2 YFSETQ. The CDR3 covers 16 residues. DNA of the CDR3: TGCGCCAGCAGCTCCTGGACTAGCGGGAGGGCCCACGAGCAGTACTTC. Amino acid sequence: CASSSWTSGRAHEQYF. The full variable domain, completed using reference TRBV5-1 and TRBJ2-7, is KAGVTQTPRYLIKTRGQQVTLSCSPISGHRSVSWYQQTPGQGLQFLFEYFSETQRNKGNFPGRFSGRQFSNSRSEMNVSTLELGDSALYLCASSSWTSGRAHEQYFGPGTRLTVT.

This clone was seen a single time. V is TRBV18 and J is TRBJ2-4; 8 nucleotides match TRBD1. V was clipped by 1 base and J by 11 bases; unmatched bases: 10. The CDR3 is made up of 15 amino acids. Germline CDR1 KGHSH, CDR2 LQKENI. DNA for the CDR3: TGTGCCAGCTCACCACGGGACAGGCCTAACGGGGTTCAGTACTTC. Its protein is CASSPRDRPNGVQYF.

V and J are TRBV9 and TRBJ2-6, with TRBD1 matching over 8 bases. The CDR3 has 17 residues. Germline CDR1 SGDLS, CDR2 YYNGEE. V lost 3 bases, J lost 5 bases, and 10 bases stayed unmatched. The CDR3 sequence: CASSGFDRGRRANVLTF. In DNA form, the CDR3 reads TGTGCCAGCAGCGGATTCGACAGGGGACGGAGGGCCAACGTCCTGACTTTC.

This clone was seen just once. V usage is TRBV24-1 and J usage is TRBJ1-5, with TRBD1 matching 7 bases. CDR1 and CDR2 (germline): KGHDR, SFDVKD. Unmatched junction bases numbered 12, after V lost 5 bases and J lost 9 bases. The length of the CDR3 is 15 residues. CDR3 nucleotide sequence: TGTGCCACCAGTGGTACCACAGGGGAGTGGGGGCCCCAGCATTTT. This gives the protein CATSGTTGEWGPQHF.

This clone showed up just once. The genes are TRBV6-2 or TRBV6-3 and TRBJ2-7; 12 positions match TRBD2. The V segment lost 2 bases and the J segment 1 base; nucleotides outside the gene matches: 9. The CDR3 is 18 amino acids. Germline CDR1 MNHEY, CDR2 SVGEGT. CDR3 DNA sequence: TGTGCCAGCAGTTACGCTACTAGCGGGGGGCCTGGATCCTACGAGCAGTACTTC. Translated, it gives CASSYATSGGPGSYEQYF.

DNA of the CDR3: TGTGCCTGCCGAGGGGGGGGCTCTGGAAACACCATATATTTT. This codes for CACRGGGSGNTIYF. The V call is TRBV30, the J call TRBJ1-3, with D perhaps TRBD1 (6 bases). The ends were cut back, 6 bases at V and 0 bases at J, with 12 bases in the middle. Germline V CDR1 and CDR2: GTSNPN, SVGIG (reference sequence). There are 14 residues in the CDR3.

V usage is TRBV10-1 and J usage is TRBJ2-7; D might be TRBD1 (5 bases). This CDR3 has 15 residues. V shed 0 bases and J shed 3 bases, with 12 bases lying between them. Germline CDR1 and CDR2: WNHNN and SYGVQD (reference sequence). In nucleotides, the CDR3 is TGCGCCAGCAGTGAGTCGCAGGGTAAGGGCTACGAGCAGTACTTC. This sequence encodes CASSESQGKGYEQYF.

The rearrangement uses TRBV27 and TRBJ2-7, with a weak D call TRBD1 (5 bases). The V and J ends lost 6 bases and 3 bases respectively, with 12 bases between them. This CDR3 comprises 13 residues. Per germline, CDR1 MNHEY and CDR2 SMNVEV (reference sequence). The CDR3 sequence is CASRRTPNYEQYF. The CDR3, as DNA: TGTGCCAGCAGAAGGACACCCAACTACGAGCAGTACTTC.

This clone appeared once. CDR3 DNA sequence: TGTGCCAGCAGTTTGGGGGGGGCAAGGAACATTCAGTACTTC. Translating it yields CASSLGGARNIQYF. The chain is built from TRBV27 and TRBJ2-4; D possibly corresponds to TRBD2 (7 bases). Germline V gene data show CDR1 as MNHEY and CDR2 as SMNVEV (reference sequence). The CDR3 consists of 14 residues. V shed 3 bases and J shed 7 bases, with 13 bases lying between them.

In regard to this clone: The same CDR3 also results from other DNA sequences found in this sample. The chain joins TRBV7-2 to TRBJ2-5; D not resolved. The V gene's germline CDR1 is SGHTA and CDR2 FQGNSA. Trimming removed 3 bases from V and 2 bases from J, with 10 bases in between. The length of the CDR3 is 14 residues. The CDR3 DNA reads as TGTGCCAGCAGCTTCGATCGGTATCAAGAGACCCAGTACTTC. It encodes CASSFDRYQETQYF.

There are a few counts of this clone. The chain is built from TRBV11-2 and TRBJ1-2; D possibly corresponds to TRBD1 (5 bases). The CDR3 totals 15 residues. V shed 0 bases and J shed 6 bases, with 14 bases lying between them. The germline V gene encodes CDR1 SGHAT and CDR2 FQNNGV. The CDR3: CASSLDWRGRDGYTF. CDR3 nucleotides: TGTGCCAGCAGCTTAGATTGGAGGGGACGGGATGGCTACACCTTC.

This clone turned up a few times. For the CDR3, the DNA is TGTGCCAGCAGTTTACGCCAGAGGAATGGCAATGAGCAGTTCTTC. It specifies CASSLRQRNGNEQFF. V gene TRBV27 combines with J gene TRBJ2-1; D gene unclear. Germline CDR1 is MNHEY and CDR2 is SMNVEV (reference sequence). With 2 bases removed from V and 6 bases from J, the gap between germline ends came to 14 bases. The CDR3 runs to 15 residues.

This chain connects TRBV10-1 to TRBJ2-1, with TRBD2 identical over 7 bases. The V and J ends lost 0 bases and 4 bases, in that order; junction bases with no gene match: 9. Germline V gene data show CDR1 as WNHNN and CDR2 as SYGVQD (reference sequence). The CDR3 spans 17 residues. DNA of the CDR3: TGCGCCAGCAGTGAGTCCAAGGGAGCGGGACCTTACAATGAGCAGTTCTTC. This translates into CASSESKGAGPYNEQFF.

The genes are TRBV15 and TRBJ2-7; 11 nucleotides align to TRBD1. Germline V lookup: CDR1 LNHNV, CDR2 YYDKDF (reference sequence). V was pared by 4 bases and J by 3 bases, with 5 bases of the junction left unmatched. The CDR3 runs 15 residues. CDR3 region: CATSTWTGGFYEQYF. The CDR3 region has the DNA TGTGCCACCAGCACTTGGACAGGGGGCTTCTACGAGCAGTACTTC.

The chain has TRBV6-1 and TRBJ1-6; D is uncertain. The CDR3 spans 14 residues. Germline values: CDR1 MNHNS, CDR2 SASEGT. V was shortened by 0 bases and J by 10 bases, with 10 bases between the two germline ends. This CDR3 is CASSEAKYGSPLHF. DNA for the CDR3: TGTGCCAGCAGTGAAGCTAAGTACGGGTCACCCCTCCACTTT.

The chain is built from TRBV6-5 and TRBJ2-1, with 15 bases that match TRBD2. Trimming removed 5 bases from V and 7 bases from J; junction bases left unmatched: 3. Germline V gene sequence: CDR1 MNHEY, CDR2 SVGAGI. CDR3 length equals 15 residues. The CDR3 coding sequence is TGTGCCAGCAGTCCCGGGACTAGCGGGAGGAATGAGCAGTTCTTC. As protein: CASSPGTSGRNEQFF.

The chain joins TRBV3-1 (or the pseudogene TRBV3-2) to TRBJ2-3, with 11 bases lining up with TRBD2. V shed 4 bases and J 4 bases; nucleotides not matched to a gene: 4. This CDR3 is built from 15 residues. CDR1 and CDR2 from the germline V gene are LGHDT and YNNKEL (reference sequence). CDR3 region: CASSPGTSGADTQYF. CDR3 DNA sequence: TGTGCCAGCAGCCCGGGGACTAGCGGCGCAGATACGCAGTATTTT.

The CDR3 here is CASSEAGGLNTEAFF. The CDR3 DNA reads TGTGCCAGCAGTGAAGCGGGAGGTTTGAACACTGAAGCTTTCTTT. The chain links TRBV6-1 to TRBJ1-1; no reliable D call. The V gene's germline CDR1 is MNHNS and CDR2 SASEGT. The CDR3 loop spans 15 amino acids. Trimming removed 0 bases at V and 0 bases at J, with 8 bases between.

The chain combines TRBV7-9 with TRBJ1-2; possibly TRBD1 for D (5 bases). V dropped 4 bases and J dropped 4 bases, with 16 bases sitting between them. The CDR3 spans 15 residues. CDR1 is SEHNR, CDR2 FQNEAQ, per germline (reference sequence). CDR3 loop: CASSSPTVRSYGYTF. CDR3 nucleotides: TGTGCCAGCAGCTCTCCGACAGTCCGTTCCTATGGCTACACCTTC.

The chain is built from TRBV6-2 or TRBV6-3 and TRBJ2-1; D is undetermined. Per germline, CDR1 MNHEY and CDR2 SVGEGT. The CDR3 consists of 12 residues. Between the trimmed V and J ends, which lost 5 bases and 5 bases, there was a span of 7 bases. CDR3 sequence reads: CASSLKNNEQFF. CDR3 bases: TGTGCCAGCAGTCTAAAAAACAATGAGCAGTTCTTC.

The chain couples TRBV24-1 to TRBJ2-1, with 11 bases lining up with TRBD2. Germline CDR1 reads KGHDR; CDR2 reads SFDVKD. This CDR3 comprises 15 residues. V shed 9 bases and J 6 bases; nucleotides not matched to a gene: 9. The CDR3 loop is CATGIAGGPVNEQFF. CDR3 sequence (DNA): TGTGCCACCGGGATAGCGGGAGGGCCGGTCAATGAGCAGTTCTTC.

This chain uses TRBV4-2 with TRBJ1-2; 9 bases fit TRBD1. The ends lost 2 bases at V and 6 bases at J; junction bases unmatched: 13. Germline-derived CDR1 and CDR2 are LGHNA and YNFKEQ. CDR3 length: 17 residues. The CDR3 bases are TGTGCCAGCAGCCAACGGCTATTACCGGGACAGGGACATGGCTACACCTTC. Its protein product is CASSQRLLPGQGHGYTF.